The T cell receptor (beta chain) under discussion was sequenced for a study of T cell responses to AZD1222 COVID-19 vaccine. Study outcomes and limitations: Increased Spike-specific TCR breadth and depth were observed after two AZD1222 doses. Repertoires were obtained only post-peak T cell response. Only a handful of AZD1222 recipients, more than 5 in all, had baseline seropositivity. Close to half of spike-specific TCRs reportedly recognize unmutated variant regions.

The CDR3 consists of 13 residues. Germline CDR1 is SGHTS and CDR2 is YDEGEE. V dropped 2 bases and J dropped 5 bases, with 10 bases sitting between them. TCRdb keeps only in-frame clones here, not all; method: immunoSEQ multiplex PCR. The table lists about 76,000 clones, approximately 80% of them singletons. Concerning this clone itself: Its antigen is currently unknown.

This sample comprised peripheral blood, obtained 28 days after the second dose of the MenACWY control vaccine. V is TRBV5-8 and J is TRBJ1-1; D not resolved. This receptor was obtained from an adult who received the MenACWY meningococcal vaccine as a control. The DNA for the CDR3 is TGTGCCAGCAGCTTAACGGGGAGAACTGAAGCTTTCTTT. It translates to CASSLTGRTEAFF.